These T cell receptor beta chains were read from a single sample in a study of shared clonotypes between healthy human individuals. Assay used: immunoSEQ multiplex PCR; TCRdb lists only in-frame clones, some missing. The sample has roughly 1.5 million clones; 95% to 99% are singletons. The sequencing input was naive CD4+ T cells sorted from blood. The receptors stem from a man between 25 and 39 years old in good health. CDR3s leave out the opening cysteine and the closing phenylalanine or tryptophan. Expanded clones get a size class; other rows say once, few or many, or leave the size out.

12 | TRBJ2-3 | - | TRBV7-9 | ASSLLAGVDTQY
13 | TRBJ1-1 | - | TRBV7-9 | ASSPRIGMNTEAF
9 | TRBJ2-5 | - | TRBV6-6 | ASSYGGAQY
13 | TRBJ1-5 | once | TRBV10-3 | AISENAGSNQPQH
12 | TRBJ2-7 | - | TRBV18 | ASSPSDSTYEQY
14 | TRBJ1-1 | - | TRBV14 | ASSQDLARPNTEAF
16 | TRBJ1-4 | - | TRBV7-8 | ASSSTRAGRWTNEKLF
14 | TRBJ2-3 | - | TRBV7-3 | ASSPFVAGGADTQY
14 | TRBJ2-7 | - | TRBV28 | ASSPHRDRGRYEQY
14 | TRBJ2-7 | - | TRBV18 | ASSPPSGGRTDRQY
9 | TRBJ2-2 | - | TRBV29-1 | SVTDTGELF
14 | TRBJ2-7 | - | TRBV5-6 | ASSFWGQGASYEQY
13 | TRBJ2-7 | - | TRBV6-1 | ASSEPLGVSYEQY
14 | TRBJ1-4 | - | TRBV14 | ASSPNVGQGREKLF
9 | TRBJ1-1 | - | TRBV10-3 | AIKRANEAF
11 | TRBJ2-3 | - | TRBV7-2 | ASSPPGTDTQY
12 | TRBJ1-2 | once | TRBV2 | ASRFGSQGDGYT
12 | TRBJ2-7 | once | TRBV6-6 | ASSSRDSFYEQY
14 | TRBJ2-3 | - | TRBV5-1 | ASSLALAGSTDTQY
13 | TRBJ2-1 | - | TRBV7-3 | ASSPDVPLGNEQF
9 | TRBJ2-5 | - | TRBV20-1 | SARGVVAQY
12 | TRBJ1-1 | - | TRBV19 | ASSRPRGSTEAF
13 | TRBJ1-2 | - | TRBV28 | ASSFLDRGNYGYT
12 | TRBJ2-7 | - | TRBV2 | ASSLITGTYEQY
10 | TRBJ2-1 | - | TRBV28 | ASSLAGVEQF
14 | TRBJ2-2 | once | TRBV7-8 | ASSFVQAGYTGELF
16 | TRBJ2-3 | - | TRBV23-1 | ASTTKTSGFSSTDTQY